A selection of T cell receptor beta chains follows, all from one sample in a study of regulatory T cells in long-lasting Graves disease. TCRdb re-derived calls from the multiplex PCR reads in MiXCR, one entry per CDR3 protein. The table shows approximately 400,000 distinct CDR3 sequences, with roughly a sixth occurring only once. Sequencing was performed on peripheral blood mononuclear cells (PBMCs), taken at new diagnosis, from a patient treated with antithyroid drugs. The receptors were sampled from a female donor with Graves disease. Each CDR3 is given with its conserved first and last residue. D genes are given only for firm matches. Clone size appears in some rows only: once, few, many, or a class for an expanded clone.

TRBJ2-2 TRBV9 . TRBD1 TGTGCCAGCACCCGGGACAGCAAGACCGGGGAGCTGTTTTTT CASTRDSKTGELFF
TRBJ1-2 TRBV27 many . TGTGCCAGCAGTCTCAGGACAGATCTTAACTATGGCTACACCTTC CASSLRTDLNYGYTF
TRBJ2-2 TRBV6-2/TRBV6-3 many . TGTGCCAGCAACCCCGGGCCGAAGAACACCGGGGAGCTGTTTTTT CASNPGPKNTGELFF
TRBJ2-1 TRBV5-1 few . TGCGCCAGCAGCTCGGCAGGGCCTGCCAATGAGCAGTTCTTC CASSSAGPANEQFF
TRBJ2-1 TRBV27 many . TGTGCCAGCAGTTCCCTCGAACGGTTGGATGAGCAGTTCTTC CASSSLERLDEQFF
TRBJ1-2 TRBV6-2/TRBV6-3 many . TGTGCCAGCAGTTACTCTCTTGCTGACAACTTATGGGGCTACACCTTC CASSYSLADNLWGYTF
TRBJ1-1 TRBV13 many TRBD1 TGTGCCAGCAGCGAAGGGACAGGGGGGGCCTTCACTGAAGCTTTCTTT CASSEGTGGAFTEAFF
TRBJ2-7 TRBV28 many TRBD1 TGTGCCAGCAGTACACCGGGACAGGACCCCTACGAGCAGTACTTC CASSTPGQDPYEQYF
TRBJ2-3 TRBV5-1 many . TGCGCCAGCAGCTACGATGGGGGCGCGGGAAACACAGATACGCAGTATTTT CASSYDGGAGNTDTQYF
TRBJ1-1 TRBV2 few TRBD1 TGTGCCAGCGGGGGACAGTCGAACACTGAAGCTTTCTTT CASGGQSNTEAFF
TRBJ2-5 TRBV27 . . TGTACCAGCAGTTCTGAAGAGACCCAGTACTTC CTSSSEETQYF
TRBJ2-1 TRBV9 . TRBD2 TGTGCCAGCAGCGTAGAACTAGCGGGGGTTGGAAGAAATGAGCAGTTCTTC CASSVELAGVGRNEQFF
TRBJ1-3 TRBV3-1 . . TGTGCCAGCAGCGCTACCGACAGGCTTTTCACATCTGGAAACACCATATATTTT CASSATDRLFTSGNTIYF
TRBJ2-7 TRBV30 many TRBD2 TGTGCCTGGGAACTAGCGGGTCGCTCCTACGAGCAGTACTTC CAWELAGRSYEQYF
TRBJ2-1 TRBV7-3 many . TGTGCCAGCAGCTTAAACCTAGGAGGGAGAGGCTACAATGAGCAGTTCTTC CASSLNLGGRGYNEQFF
TRBJ2-7 TRBV28 many . TGTGCCAGCAGTTTGAGTGACTTTAACTACGAGCAGTACTTC CASSLSDFNYEQYF
TRBJ2-7 TRBV2 many TRBD2 TGTGCCAGCAGTGAAAGCGGGAGCTTCCTCTACGAGCAGTACTTC CASSESGSFLYEQYF
TRBJ2-5 TRBV11-2 few TRBD1 TGTGCCAGCAGCTTAGACAGGGGGTGGCAAGAGACCCAGTACTTC CASSLDRGWQETQYF
TRBJ2-5 TRBV9 few . TGTGCCAGCAGCGCCAATCAAGAGACCCAGTACTTC CASSANQETQYF
TRBJ2-5 TRBV13 many TRBD2 TGTGCCAGCAGCGTACGCGGGGGGAAGGAGACCCAGTACTTC CASSVRGGKETQYF
TRBJ2-7 TRBV28 many . TGTGCCAGCAGTCTCAGGGCAGGGTTAGCCTACGAGCAGTACTTC CASSLRAGLAYEQYF
TRBJ2-3 TRBV20-1 . TRBD2 TGCAGTGCTAGTGGGCGGGAGATCACAGATACGCAGTATTTT CSASGREITDTQYF
TRBJ2-7 TRBV2 many . TGTGCCAGCATTAGGACTACGTACGAGCAGTACTTC CASIRTTYEQYF
TRBJ1-1 TRBV12-3/TRBV12-4 . TRBD1 TGTGCCAGCAGTCGCGACAGGGGGGCTGAAGCTTTCTTT CASSRDRGAEAFF
TRBJ1-2 TRBV7-6 many TRBD1 TGTGCCAGCAGGGGACAGGGGGATGGCTACACCTTC CASRGQGDGYTF
TRBJ1-2 TRBV29-1 few TRBD1 TGCAGCGGGAGACAGGGAGGCTATGGCTACACCTTC CSGRQGGYGYTF
TRBJ1-2 TRBV6-1 many . TGTGCCAGCACTCCCGCATCGTCCTTGGAGGGCTACACCTTC CASTPASSLEGYTF
TRBJ1-1 TRBV12-3/TRBV12-4 few TRBD1 TGTGCCAGCAGTTACCGGACAGGGGGCGACACTGAAGCTTTCTTT CASSYRTGGDTEAFF
TRBJ1-2 TRBV12-3/TRBV12-4 many TRBD1 TGTGCCAGCAGTGTCGGACAGGGTGGCTACACCTTC CASSVGQGGYTF
TRBJ2-7 TRBV27 many TRBD1 TGTGCCATCGGGACAGGGGCCAACGAGCAGTACTTC CAIGTGANEQYF
TRBJ2-1 TRBV29-1 many . TGCAGCGTTCCCCCGGCCGGACTGGGTCGGGGTGAGCAGTTCTTC CSVPPAGLGRGEQFF
TRBJ2-1 TRBV6-2/TRBV6-3 few . TGTGCCAGCAGTCCCCTGGGACTCGTTGAGCAGTTCTTC CASSPLGLVEQFF
TRBJ1-5 TRBV20-1 many . TGCAGTGTTCACGACCCCGGGACCGCGAAACCCCAGCATTTT CSVHDPGTAKPQHF
TRBJ1-1 TRBV5-4 many TRBD1 TGTGCCAGCAGCTTCAGTTGGGACAGGGGGCGTTACGGTGAAGCTTTCTTT CASSFSWDRGRYGEAFF
TRBJ1-4 TRBV12-3/TRBV12-4 few . TGTGCCAGCAAGGGGGGGGTTGAAAAACTGTTTTTT CASKGGVEKLFF
TRBJ2-1 TRBV6-1 few . TGTGCCAGCAACCGGGACGGAAGCTCCTACAATGAGCAGTTCTTC CASNRDGSSYNEQFF
TRBJ2-5 TRBV12-3/TRBV12-4 many . TGTGCCAGCACCTTGGGTAACAGGGTAGTGTCAGAGACCCAGTACTTC CASTLGNRVVSETQYF
TRBJ2-5 TRBV6-2/TRBV6-3 . TRBD2 TGTGCCAGCATGAGTACTAGCGGGGGCTTAGGGGAGACCCAGTACTTC CASMSTSGGLGETQYF
TRBJ2-1 TRBV7-3 many TRBD2 TGTGCCAGCAGCTCCGGACTAGCGGATGAGCAGTTCTTC CASSSGLADEQFF
TRBJ2-1 TRBV7-3 many . TGTGCCAGCAGCTTAGGAGGAGGGCCCTCCTACAATGAGCAGTTCTTC CASSLGGGPSYNEQFF
TRBJ2-1 TRBV12-5 . . TGTGCTAGTGGTTTCCCGGGACCTTACAATGAGCAGTTCTTC CASGFPGPYNEQFF
TRBJ1-1 TRBV5-1 few TRBD1 TGCGCCAGCAGCCTTGGGACAGGGGGCTTCTACACTGAAGCTTTCTTT CASSLGTGGFYTEAFF
TRBJ2-7 TRBV9 many . TGTGCCAGCAGCCCTTCCGGGACAACGATCTACGAGCAGTACTTC CASSPSGTTIYEQYF